This T cell receptor (beta chain) was identified during a study of blood T cell repertoires in COVID-19. Study as a whole: The samples span acute and convalescent COVID-19 from the United States, Italy and Spain.

Trimming removed 0 bases at V and 2 bases at J, with 8 bases between. Germline V gene sequence: CDR1 ENHRY, CDR2 SYGVKD. This CDR3 contains 15 residues. Original data processing: Cell counts per sample came from amplifying reference gene primers. The table came from immunoSEQ multiplex PCR; TCRdb's copy has only in-frame clones and leaves some out. D and trimming were read from the DNA, whereas the V and J calls and clone size are those reported in that table. Here the sample spans about 200,000 clones, 82% being singletons. The sequence came from a man aged 40-49 years who had recovered from COVID-19. The chain combines TRBV10-3 with TRBJ1-3, with D perhaps TRBD1 (6 bases). Sequenced: PBMCs or T cells enriched from blood (not recorded which). The CDR3, as DNA: TGTGCCATCAGTGAGTCGAGGACAGCTGGAAACACCATATATTTT. This sequence encodes CAISESRTAGNTIYF.